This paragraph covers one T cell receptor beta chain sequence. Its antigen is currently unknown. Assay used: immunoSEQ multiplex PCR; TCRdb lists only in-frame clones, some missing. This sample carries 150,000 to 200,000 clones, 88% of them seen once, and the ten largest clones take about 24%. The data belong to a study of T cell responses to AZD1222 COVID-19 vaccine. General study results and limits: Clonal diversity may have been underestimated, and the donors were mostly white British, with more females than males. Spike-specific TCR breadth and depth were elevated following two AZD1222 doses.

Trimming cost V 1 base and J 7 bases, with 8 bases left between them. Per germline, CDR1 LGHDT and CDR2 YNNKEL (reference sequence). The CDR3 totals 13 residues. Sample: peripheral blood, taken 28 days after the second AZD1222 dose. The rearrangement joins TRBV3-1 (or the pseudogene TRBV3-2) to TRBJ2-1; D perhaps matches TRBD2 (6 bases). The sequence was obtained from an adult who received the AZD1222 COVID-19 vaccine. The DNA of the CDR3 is TGTGCCAGCAGCCAAGCTAGCGTGAATGAGCAGTTCTTC. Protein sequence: CASSQASVNEQFF.